The following is a T cell receptor (beta chain) sequence with its context. This sample is drawn from a study of OX40 agonist ivuxolimab in advanced cancers. Across the whole study: Patients were treated with ivuxolimab, an agonistic anti-OX40 (CD134) antibody. Three patients had partial responses: one hepatocellular carcinoma, two cutaneous melanoma.

Samples of blood were obtained at baseline, on cycle 4 day 1, and on cycle 7 day 1. Using immunoSEQ multiplex PCR, the repertoire was profiled, and TCRdb retains in-frame clones only, with some absent. This table holds tens of thousands of clones, more than 80% found once. V was cut by 3 bases and J by 5 bases, with 14 bases left in between. In germline, CDR1 is SGHAT, CDR2 FQNNGV. This CDR3 is built from 14 residues. The V gene is TRBV11-2, the J gene TRBJ2-7; D might be TRBD1 (5 bases). This clonotype originated in an adult with an advanced solid tumor such as melanoma, head and neck, liver or kidney cancer. The source material was CD4+ or CD8+ T cells sorted from blood, sampled in a trial of the OX40 agonist ivuxolimab. CDR3 nucleotides: TGTGCCAGCAGCTTCACAGGAGATTTGGACGAGCAGTACTTC. Translated: CASSFTGDLDEQYF.